This T cell receptor beta chain was sequenced in a study of shared clonotypes between healthy human individuals. Study conclusions and caveats: Sharing across four donors was seen in around 5.1% of naive CD4 clonotypes. Donor scarcity curtailed the genetic and exposure-history diversity represented herein.

A word on this clone: Its antigen is still unknown.

Assay: immunoSEQ multiplex PCR; the TCRdb copy retains only in-frame clones and omits some. The sample shows under 1,100,000 clones, approximately 80% of them seen only once. V was clipped by 1 base and J by 4 bases; unmatched bases: 2. The germline gives CDR1 LNHDA, CDR2 SQIVND (reference sequence). The CDR3 spans 16 residues. This TCR came from a man aged 18 to 30 in good health. Some clones in this sample may be carry-over from other donors' samples. The chain carries TRBV19 and TRBJ2-2; 11 bases map to TRBD1. The specimen sequenced was memory CD4+ T cells from PBMCs. The subset here: CD45RA-negative fraction. In nucleotides, the CDR3 is TGTGCCAGTAGTATAGTGGGACAGGGGGGCACCGGGGAGCTGTTTTTT. Translated: CASSIVGQGGTGELFF.